This T cell receptor beta chain was found in a study of post-analysis software for immune sequencing data. Whole-study findings and limits: With TRBV5-6, TRBV5-1 and TRBV20-1 included, five TRBV segments were more frequent in patients than in controls.

TCR beta cDNA libraries had unique molecular identifiers. TCRdb recomputed calls from the PCR reads with MiXCR, one row per CDR3 protein. The table shows about 540,000 distinct CDR3 sequences, with about a third occurring only once. To note about this clonotype: Its target is not known.

V shed 1 base and J 12 bases; nucleotides not matched to a gene: 20. There are 17 residues in the CDR3. In germline, CDR1 is LGHDT, CDR2 YNNKEL (reference sequence). This sequence was found in a girl younger than 18 with multiple sclerosis. The genes are TRBV3-1 and TRBJ1-2; 7 nucleotides line up with TRBD1. The specimen sequenced was blood. CDR3 in DNA: TGTGCCAGCAGCCAAGGTTCGATAGGAAACAGGGGAGAGGTGGACACCTTC. Its protein product is CASSQGSIGNRGEVDTF.